One and the same sample provided the 3 T cell receptor beta chains below, sequenced in a study. TCRdb independently ran MiXCR on the 5' RACE reads; one entry per CDR3 protein. This table has thousands of distinct CDR3 sequences, about 40% appearing once. The sequenced material came from memory CD4+ T cells sorted from blood. Documented subset: memory CD4+ T cells, CD4+CD45RO+CD25-. Receptors originate from a female donor with breast cancer.

This clonotype was seen only a few times. The chain employs TRBV29-1 and TRBJ2-5; the D gene could be TRBD1 or TRBD2 (5 bases each). Germline V gives CDR1 SQVTM, CDR2 ANQGSEA. This CDR3 spans 13 amino acids. Trimming shortened V by 3 bases and J by 5 bases, and 13 bases separated the two germline ends. The CDR3 nucleotides are TGCAGCGTTGATCCGGGGCAATCGGAGACCCAGTACTTC. It specifies CSVDPGQSETQYF.

V gene TRBV3-1 combines with J gene TRBJ2-3; 8 nucleotides line up with TRBD1. Unmatched junction bases numbered 7, after V lost 0 bases and J lost 5 bases. Germline CDR1 reads LGHDT; CDR2 reads YNNKEL (reference sequence). The CDR3 runs to 16 residues. The CDR3 sequence: CASSQDVQGALDTQYF. The CDR3 DNA reads as TGTGCCAGCAGCCAAGATGTCCAGGGGGCGTTAGATACGCAGTATTTT.

This clonotype has more than one count but fewer than ten. The chain carries TRBV20-1 and TRBJ2-7; TRBD2 matches 14 bases. The CDR3 is 15 amino acids. CDR1 and CDR2 (germline): DFQATT, SNEGSKA (reference sequence). J lost 4 bases, V lost 1 base, and 3 bases had no gene match. For the CDR3, the DNA is TGCAGTGCTAGAGGGACTAGCGGGAGGTGGTACGAGCAGTACTTC. It specifies CSARGTSGRWYEQYF.